The next 18 T cell receptor beta chains were all read from a single sample in a study of cytomegalovirus exposure and HLA in healthy donors. Primers: 60 Vbeta forward and 13 Jbeta reverse. The data were produced by immunoSEQ multiplex PCR, yet TCRdb's version contains in-frame clones alone and is incomplete. Of some 80,000 clones listed, around 85% are singletons. The sample consisted of PBMCs. These TCRs come from a human donor in good health.

The J gene is TRBJ1-2, the V gene TRBV7-9; 7 bases line up with TRBD1. Germline loops: CDR1 SEHNR, CDR2 FQNEAQ (reference sequence). The CDR3 sequence is 13 residues long. With 5 bases clipped from V and 8 bases from J, the junction kept 8 bases outside the gene matches. CDR3 residues: CASSGQGGGGYTF. The CDR3 nucleotides are TGTGCCAGCAGCGGGCAGGGGGGAGGCGGCTACACCTTC.

The chain is built from TRBV6-5 and TRBJ1-3, with D possibly TRBD1 on 5 matching bases. Per the germline V gene, CDR1 is MNHEY and CDR2 is SVGAGI. There are 15 residues in the CDR3. V lost 0 bases and J 4 bases, leaving 10 bases between the germline ends. This CDR3 reads CASSYSRGSGNTIYF. Written as DNA, the CDR3 is TGTGCCAGCAGTTACTCTAGGGGTTCGGGAAACACCATATATTTT.

The sample holds a few counts of this clone. The V and J genes are TRBV4-3 and TRBJ1-1; D is uncertain. Germline assignment: CDR1 LGHNA and CDR2 YSLEER. Trimming cost V 0 bases and J 3 bases, with 11 bases left between them. The CDR3 extends over 15 amino acids. The CDR3 coding sequence is TGCGCCAGCAGCCAAGATTGGGGAGATTACACTGAAGCTTTCTTT. It is translated as CASSQDWGDYTEAFF.

V gene TRBV29-1 combines with J gene TRBJ2-3; unclear D gene. V lost 3 bases and J 6 bases, leaving 16 bases between the germline ends. CDR3 length: 14 amino acids. Germline values: CDR1 SQVTM, CDR2 ANQGSEA. CDR3 DNA: TGCAGCGTTGAGGCAGCCAAACTGAGGGATACGCAGTATTTT. Amino acids: CSVEAAKLRDTQYF.

This clone was seen just once. This chain connects TRBV5-1 to TRBJ2-1, with D possibly TRBD1 on 5 matching bases. CDR3 length: 14 amino acids. Per germline, CDR1 SGHRS and CDR2 YFSETQ. Trimming left V 3 bases short and J 6 bases short, with 13 bases between. The CDR3 DNA is TGCGCCAGCAGCTCGCTCAGGGAACCCAATGAGCAGTTCTTC. It codes for CASSSLREPNEQFF.

This chain joins TRBV9 and TRBJ1-1; 9 bases agree with TRBD1. The CDR3 loop spans 13 amino acids. Trimming took 4 bases from V and 11 from J; bases not matched to a gene: 9. CDR1 and CDR2 from the germline V gene are SGDLS and YYNGEE. The CDR3 nucleotides are TGTGCCAGCAGCTTGGGGGGACAGGGCGATGCTTTCTTT. The encoded protein is CASSLGGQGDAFF.

As for this clone: An end of the junction differs from the germline gene, which may be a read error. The J gene is TRBJ1-5, the V gene TRBV6-6, with D possibly TRBD1 on 6 matching bases. The CDR3 sequence is 15 residues long. CDR1 and CDR2 from the germline V gene are MNHNY and SVGAGI (reference sequence). CDR3 region: CASSHPNRANQPQNF. CDR3 sequence (DNA): TGTGCCAGCAGCCACCCTAACAGGGCCAATCAGCCCCAGAATTTT.

The chain links TRBV6-5 to TRBJ1-2; D remains ambiguous. Germline CDR1 is MNHEY and CDR2 is SVGAGI. The V end was cut by 7 bases, the J end by 7 bases, with 10 bases between. CDR3 length: 11 amino acids. The CDR3 is CASKTPSGYTF. The CDR3 nucleotides read TGTGCCAGCAAAACCCCCAGTGGCTACACCTTC.

The gene calls are TRBV6-6 and TRBJ1-3, with D perhaps matching TRBD1 (6 bases). This CDR3 has 14 residues. Germline CDR1 is MNHNY and CDR2 is SVGAGI (reference sequence). V lost 5 bases and J 2 bases, leaving 10 bases between the germline ends. CDR3 DNA sequence: TGTGCCAGCAGTCAAACAGGGACTGGAAACACCATATATTTT. Its translation is CASSQTGTGNTIYF.

The CDR3 here is CASSLDYRGSNSPLHF. CDR3 sequence (DNA): TGTGCCAGCAGCTTGGATTATAGGGGTTCCAATTCACCCCTCCACTTT. The gene calls are TRBV5-4 and TRBJ1-6; D might be TRBD1 (5 bases). V was clipped by 0 bases and J by 7 bases, with 14 bases between them. This CDR3 spans 16 amino acids. Germline V gene data show CDR1 as SGHNT and CDR2 as YYREEE (reference sequence). Supplemented by reference TRBV5-4 and TRBJ1-6, the full variable domain reads ETGVTQSPTHLIKTRGQQVTLRCSSQSGHNTVSWYQQALGQGPQFIFQYYREEENGRGNFPPRFSGLQFPNYSSELNVNALELDDSALYLCASSLDYRGSNSPLHFGNGTRLTVT.

There are a few counts of this clone. The same CDR3 also results from other DNA sequences found in this sample. The chain employs TRBV5-6 and TRBJ2-1, with no clear D. V was shortened by 0 bases and J by 1 base, with 5 bases between the two germline ends. The CDR3 runs 14 residues. Germline CDR1 is SGHDT and CDR2 is YYEEEE. The CDR3 region is CASSLESSYNEQFF. CDR3 DNA: TGTGCCAGCAGCTTGGAGAGTTCCTACAATGAGCAGTTCTTC.

The rearrangement uses TRBV18 and TRBJ1-1, with TRBD1 identical over 7 bases. Per the germline V gene, CDR1 is KGHSH and CDR2 is LQKENI. The CDR3 consists of 19 residues. Unmatched junction bases numbered 14, after V lost 1 base and J lost 0 bases. The CDR3 region has the DNA TGTGCCAGCTCACCACTGGGACCGGGACAGAGGGAAATGAACACTGAAGCTTTCTTT. Its translation: CASSPLGPGQREMNTEAFF.

The chain joins TRBV5-6 to TRBJ1-2; D is possibly TRBD1 (5 bases). This CDR3 contains 15 residues. Germline loops: CDR1 SGHDT, CDR2 YYEEEE. The V end was cut by 1 base, the J end by 0 bases, with 10 bases between. The CDR3 is CASSLQGKANYGYTF. As DNA, the CDR3 is TGTGCCAGCAGCTTGCAGGGAAAAGCTAACTATGGCTACACCTTC. Variable domain in full (rest from reference TRBV5-6 and TRBJ1-2): DAGVTQSPTHLIKTRGQQVTLRCSPKSGHDTVSWYQQALGQGPQFIFQYYEEEERQRGNFPDRFSGHQFPNYSSELNVNALLLGDSALYLCASSLQGKANYGYTFGSGTRLTVV.

As regards this clone: The same CDR3 is also encoded by other DNA sequences in this sample. The chain has TRBV7-9 and TRBJ1-1, with 8 bases aligning to TRBD1. The CDR3 extends over 14 amino acids. The germline CDR1 and CDR2 sequences are SEHNR and FQNEAQ (reference sequence). After removal of 2 bases from V and 2 bases from J, the junction contained 1 base not matched to a gene. The CDR3 loop is CASSLTGGNTEAFF. The CDR3 bases are TGTGCCAGCAGCTTAACAGGGGGTAACACTGAAGCTTTCTTT.

The chain recombines TRBV19 with TRBJ1-1; 8 nucleotides match TRBD1. J was trimmed by 5 bases and V by 9 bases; bases with no gene match: 11. From germline, CDR1 is LNHDA and CDR2 SQIVND (reference sequence). The CDR3 runs to 14 residues. CDR3 sequence (DNA): TGTGCCAGAGGAAGGACAGGGTGCAGGACTGAAGCTTTCTTT. Residues: CARGRTGCRTEAFF.

The V gene is TRBV7-6, the J gene TRBJ2-7, with D hard to call. V was shortened by 4 bases and J by 2 bases, with 6 bases between the two germline ends. There are 12 residues in the CDR3. Germline values: CDR1 SGHVS, CDR2 FNYEAQ. In DNA, the CDR3 is TGTGCCAGCAGCTCCCTCCCCTACGAGCAGTACTTC. Translated, it gives CASSSLPYEQYF.

This chain joins TRBV5-1 and TRBJ2-7; D is perhaps TRBD2 (6 bases). Germline CDR1 and CDR2: SGHRS and YFSETQ. The CDR3 runs 15 residues. Trimming pared 7 bases from V and 3 bases from J, leaving 20 bases between. The DNA of the CDR3 is TGCGCCAGCCACCTCGGGGACTTCGGGGGCTACGAGCAGTACTTC. This codes for CASHLGDFGGYEQYF.

This sequence joins TRBV5-6 and TRBJ2-1; D is ambiguous. The CDR3 is 14 residues long. Trimming took 2 bases from V and 7 from J, leaving 13 bases between them. Germline loops: CDR1 SGHDT, CDR2 YYEEEE. The CDR3 spells CASSFPGLANEQFF. Here the CDR3 DNA reads TGTGCCAGCAGCTTTCCTGGGCTGGCGAATGAGCAGTTCTTC.